Here is one T cell receptor beta chain with its context. Under the authors' procedure: Reference gene primer amplification yielded estimated nucleated cell counts. The protocol was immunoSEQ multiplex PCR, while the TCRdb copy is restricted to in-frame clones and leaves out a portion. The V and J calls and clone size are taken from that table; D and trimming were inferred from the DNA. The repertoire holds about 190,000 clones, with less than 85% as singletons. From germline, CDR1 is SGDLS and CDR2 YYNGEE. This CDR3 is 23 amino acids long. Losses at the gene ends were 1 base for V and 0 bases for J; bases not matched to a gene: 27. This entry is derived from a study of blood T cell repertoires in COVID-19.

The origin of this receptor is a woman aged 30 to 39 who had recovered from COVID-19. The chain uses TRBV9 and TRBJ2-7; 8 bases fit TRBD1. Sequencing was done on a sample of PBMCs or T cells enriched from blood (not recorded which). The DNA for the CDR3 is TGTGCCAGCAGCGTAAGCCCGTCAGATACCTTCGACATTCACAGGGGGAGCTCCTACGAGCAGTACTTC. Its translation is CASSVSPSDTFDIHRGSSYEQYF.